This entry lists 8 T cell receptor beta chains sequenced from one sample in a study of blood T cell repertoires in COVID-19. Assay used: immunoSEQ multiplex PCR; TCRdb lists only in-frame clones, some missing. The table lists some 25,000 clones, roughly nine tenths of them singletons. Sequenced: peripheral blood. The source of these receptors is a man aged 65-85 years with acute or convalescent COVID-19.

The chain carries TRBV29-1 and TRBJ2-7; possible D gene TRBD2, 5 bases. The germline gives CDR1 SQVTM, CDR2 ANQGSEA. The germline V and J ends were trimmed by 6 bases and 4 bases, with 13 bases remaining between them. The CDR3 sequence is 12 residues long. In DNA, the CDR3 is TGCAGCGTGACTACCGACGGATACGAGCAGTACTTC. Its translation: CSVTTDGYEQYF.

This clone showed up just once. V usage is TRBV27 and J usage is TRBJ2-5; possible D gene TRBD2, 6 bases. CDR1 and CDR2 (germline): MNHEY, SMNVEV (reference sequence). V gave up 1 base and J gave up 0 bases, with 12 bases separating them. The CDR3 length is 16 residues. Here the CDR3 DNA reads TGTGCCAGCAGTTTATTGGCGGGGAGGTACCAAGAGACCCAGTACTTC. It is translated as CASSLLAGRYQETQYF.

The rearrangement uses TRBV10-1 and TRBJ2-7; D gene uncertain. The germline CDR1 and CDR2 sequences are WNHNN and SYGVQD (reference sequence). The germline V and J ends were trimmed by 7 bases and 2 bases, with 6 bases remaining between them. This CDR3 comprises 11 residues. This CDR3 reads CASNSPYEQYF. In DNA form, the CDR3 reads TGCGCCAGCAACAGCCCCTACGAGCAGTACTTC.

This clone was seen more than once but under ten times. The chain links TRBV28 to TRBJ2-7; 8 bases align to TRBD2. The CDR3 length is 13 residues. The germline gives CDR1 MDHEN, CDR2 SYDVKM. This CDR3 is CATTGGANNEQYF. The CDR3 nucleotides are TGTGCGACTACGGGGGGGGCCAATAACGAGCAGTACTTC.

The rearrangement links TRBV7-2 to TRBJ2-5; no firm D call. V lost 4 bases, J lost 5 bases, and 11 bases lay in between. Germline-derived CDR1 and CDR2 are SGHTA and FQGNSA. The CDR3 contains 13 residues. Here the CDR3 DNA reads TGTGCCAGCAGCTCTACCACCCTGGAGACCCAGTACTTC. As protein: CASSSTTLETQYF.

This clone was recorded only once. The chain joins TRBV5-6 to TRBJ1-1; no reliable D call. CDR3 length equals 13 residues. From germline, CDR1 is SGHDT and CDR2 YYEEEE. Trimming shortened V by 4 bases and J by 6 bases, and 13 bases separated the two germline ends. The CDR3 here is CASSAYSLPEAFF. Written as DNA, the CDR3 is TGTGCCAGCAGCGCATACAGCCTCCCTGAAGCTTTCTTT.

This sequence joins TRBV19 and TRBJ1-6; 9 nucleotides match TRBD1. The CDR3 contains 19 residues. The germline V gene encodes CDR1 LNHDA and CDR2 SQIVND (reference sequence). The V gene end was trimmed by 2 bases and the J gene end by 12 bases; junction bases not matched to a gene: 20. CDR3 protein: CASSIFLGTGTTESGPLHF. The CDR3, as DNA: TGTGCCAGTAGTATATTCTTAGGGACAGGGACCACGGAATCGGGACCCCTCCACTTT.

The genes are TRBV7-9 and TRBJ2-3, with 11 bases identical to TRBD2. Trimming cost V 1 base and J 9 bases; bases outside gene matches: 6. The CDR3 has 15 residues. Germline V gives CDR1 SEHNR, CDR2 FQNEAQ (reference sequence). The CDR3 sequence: CASSLGLAGSGTQYF. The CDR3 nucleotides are TGTGCCAGCAGCTTAGGACTAGCGGGGTCTGGGACGCAGTATTTT.